The 8 T cell receptor beta chains in this list originate from one sample, sequenced in a study of post-analysis software for immune sequencing data. Study-wide results and limits: Four or five TRBV segments, TRBV5-6, TRBV5-1 and TRBV20-1 among them, were found more frequent in patients than controls.

Prepared libraries of TCR beta cDNA carried unique molecular identifiers. TCRdb reprocessed the PCR reads with MiXCR, giving one entry per CDR3 protein. The sample has 450,000 or so distinct CDR3 sequences; nearly 45% are singletons. No cognate antigen is known for these TCRs. Sequences were obtained from blood. The receptors come from a girl aged 10-17 years with multiple sclerosis.

The chain employs TRBV29-1 and TRBJ2-1; 10 bases map to TRBD2. Germline CDR1 is SQVTM and CDR2 is ANQGSEA. Trimming at V came to 0 bases and at J to 2 bases, leaving 4 bases not matched to a gene. The CDR3 runs to 16 residues. The CDR3 loop is CSVEEGLAETYNEQFF. CDR3 nucleotide sequence: TGCAGCGTTGAAGAAGGACTAGCGGAGACCTACAATGAGCAGTTCTTC.

The chain has TRBV20-1 and TRBJ2-3; D is perhaps TRBD1 (5 bases). The CDR3 runs to 14 residues. Germline CDR1 DFQATT, CDR2 SNEGSKA (reference sequence). Trimming removed 3 bases at V and 4 bases at J, with 14 bases between. The chain's CDR3 is CSASPPGQPDTQYF. CDR3 DNA sequence: TGCAGTGCTAGTCCGCCAGGGCAGCCAGATACGCAGTATTTT.

The chain couples TRBV9 to TRBJ2-5, with 8 bases that match TRBD2. Per the germline V gene, CDR1 is SGDLS and CDR2 is YYNGEE. This CDR3 contains 15 residues. V trimming: 0 bases; J trimming: 11 bases; junction bases outside the gene matches: 12. The DNA of the CDR3 is TGTGCCAGCAGCGTAGAACTAGCGGCTAACAATGAGCAGTACTTC. This sequence encodes CASSVELAANNEQYF.

The rearrangement links TRBV5-8 to TRBJ2-7; 10 nucleotides match TRBD1. The germline gives CDR1 SGHTS, CDR2 YDEGEE. The trim removed 1 base at V and 5 bases at J, leaving 9 bases unmatched. This CDR3 comprises 16 residues. The CDR3: CASSLIDRDRGDEQYF. The CDR3 DNA reads TGTGCCAGCAGCTTGATCGATCGGGACAGGGGCGACGAGCAGTACTTC.

This clonotype came up once. The chain joins TRBV5-1 to TRBJ1-4, with D possibly matching TRBD1 (5 bases). There are 14 residues in the CDR3. The V and J ends lost 0 bases and 6 bases respectively, with 9 bases between them. Germline V gives CDR1 SGHRS, CDR2 YFSETQ. CDR3 residues: CASSLGGEDEKLFF. The CDR3 coding sequence is TGCGCCAGCAGCTTGGGGGGGGAGGATGAAAAACTGTTTTTT.

The J gene is TRBJ2-1, the V gene TRBV15; 10 positions agree with TRBD1. CDR1 LNHNV and CDR2 YYDKDF come from the germline V gene (reference sequence). V trimming: 5 bases; J trimming: 4 bases; junction bases outside the gene matches: 14. CDR3 length equals 18 residues. In DNA, the CDR3 is TGTGCCACCAGCGGAGGAGGAGTCCGGGACAGGGGATACAATGAGCAGTTCTTC. Amino acid sequence: CATSGGGVRDRGYNEQFF.

This clonotype was detected only a few times. The chain uses TRBV10-3 and TRBJ2-7; a possible D gene is TRBD2 (6 bases). Germline CDR1 and CDR2: ENHRY and SYGVKD. The CDR3 totals 12 residues. The V end was cut by 4 bases, the J end by 2 bases, with 6 bases between. This CDR3 is CAISGEAYEQYF. CDR3 nucleotides: TGTGCCATCAGTGGGGAGGCCTACGAGCAGTACTTC.

V and J are TRBV29-1 and TRBJ2-3; 7 positions match TRBD2. With 4 bases clipped from V and 0 bases from J, the junction kept 4 bases outside the gene matches. The CDR3 runs 14 residues. Germline V gene sequence: CDR1 SQVTM, CDR2 ANQGSEA. CDR3 region: CSVVVRGSTDTQYF. Here the CDR3 DNA reads TGCAGCGTTGTAGTGCGGGGGAGCACAGATACGCAGTATTTT.